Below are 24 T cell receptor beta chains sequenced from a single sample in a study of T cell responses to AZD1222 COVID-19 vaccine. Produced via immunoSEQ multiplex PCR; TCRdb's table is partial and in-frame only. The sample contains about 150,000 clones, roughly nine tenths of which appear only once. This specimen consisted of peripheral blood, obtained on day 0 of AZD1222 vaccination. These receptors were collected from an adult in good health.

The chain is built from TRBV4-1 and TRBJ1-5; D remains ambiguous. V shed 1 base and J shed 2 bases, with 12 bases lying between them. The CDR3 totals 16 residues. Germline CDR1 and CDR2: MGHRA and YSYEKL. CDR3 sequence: CASSQVGGNGNQPQHF. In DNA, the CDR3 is TGCGCCAGCAGCCAAGTCGGCGGCAATGGCAATCAGCCCCAGCATTTT.

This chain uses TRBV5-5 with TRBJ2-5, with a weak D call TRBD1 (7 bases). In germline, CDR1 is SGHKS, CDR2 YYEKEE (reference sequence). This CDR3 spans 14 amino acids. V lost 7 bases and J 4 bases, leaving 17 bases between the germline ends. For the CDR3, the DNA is TGTGCCAGCTTAAGCAACAGGGGAGGAGAGACCCAGTACTTC. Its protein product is CASLSNRGGETQYF.

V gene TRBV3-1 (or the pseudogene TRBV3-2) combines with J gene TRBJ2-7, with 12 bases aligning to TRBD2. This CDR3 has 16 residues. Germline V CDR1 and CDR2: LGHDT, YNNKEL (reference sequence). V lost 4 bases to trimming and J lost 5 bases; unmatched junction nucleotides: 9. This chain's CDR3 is CASSPELAGGRDEQYF. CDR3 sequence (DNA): TGTGCCAGCAGCCCGGAGCTAGCGGGAGGGCGGGACGAGCAGTACTTC.

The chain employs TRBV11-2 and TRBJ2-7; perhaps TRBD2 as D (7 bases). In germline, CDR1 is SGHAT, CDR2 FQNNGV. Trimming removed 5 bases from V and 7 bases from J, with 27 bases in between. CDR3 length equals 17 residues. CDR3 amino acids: CASSPTPGASGRGEQYF. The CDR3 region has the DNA TGTGCCAGCAGCCCGACCCCGGGGGCTAGCGGTAGAGGAGAGCAGTACTTC.

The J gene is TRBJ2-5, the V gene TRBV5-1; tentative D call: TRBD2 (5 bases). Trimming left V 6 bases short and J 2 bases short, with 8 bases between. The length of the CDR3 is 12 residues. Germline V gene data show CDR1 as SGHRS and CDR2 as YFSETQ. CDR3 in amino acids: CASNTGQETQYF. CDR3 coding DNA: TGCGCCAGCAATACGGGACAAGAGACCCAGTACTTC.

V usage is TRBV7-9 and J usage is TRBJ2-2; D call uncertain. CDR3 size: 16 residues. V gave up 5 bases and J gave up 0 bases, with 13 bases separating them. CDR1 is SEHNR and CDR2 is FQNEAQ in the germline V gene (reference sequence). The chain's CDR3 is CASSPLQAANTGELFF. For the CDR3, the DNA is TGTGCCAGCAGCCCCCTGCAGGCGGCGAACACCGGGGAGCTGTTTTTT.

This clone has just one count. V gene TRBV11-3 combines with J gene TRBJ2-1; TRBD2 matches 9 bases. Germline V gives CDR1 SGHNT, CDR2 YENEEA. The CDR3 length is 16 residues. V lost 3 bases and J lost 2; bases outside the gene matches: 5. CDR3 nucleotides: TGTGCCAGCAGCTTGAATCTAGCGGGGACCTACAATGAGCAGTTCTTC. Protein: CASSLNLAGTYNEQFF.

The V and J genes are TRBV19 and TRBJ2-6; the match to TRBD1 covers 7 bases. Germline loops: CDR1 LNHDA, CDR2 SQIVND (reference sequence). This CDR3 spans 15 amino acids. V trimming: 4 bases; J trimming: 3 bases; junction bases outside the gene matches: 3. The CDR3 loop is CASSSDRVGANVLTF. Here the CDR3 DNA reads TGTGCCAGTAGTAGCGACAGGGTTGGGGCCAACGTCCTGACTTTC.

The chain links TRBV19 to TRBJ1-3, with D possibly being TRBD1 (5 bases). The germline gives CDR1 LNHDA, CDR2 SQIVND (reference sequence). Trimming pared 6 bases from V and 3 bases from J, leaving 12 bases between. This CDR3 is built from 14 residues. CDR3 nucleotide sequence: TGTGCCAGTAGCCCCCGAGGGGATGGAAACACCATATATTTT. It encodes CASSPRGDGNTIYF.

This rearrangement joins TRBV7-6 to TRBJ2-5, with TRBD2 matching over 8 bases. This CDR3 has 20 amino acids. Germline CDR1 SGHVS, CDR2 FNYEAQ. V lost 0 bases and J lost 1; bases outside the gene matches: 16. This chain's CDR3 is CASSLAGQRRRAGGQETQYF. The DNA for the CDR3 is TGTGCCAGCAGCTTAGCGGGGCAGAGGAGAAGGGCGGGGGGCCAAGAGACCCAGTACTTC.

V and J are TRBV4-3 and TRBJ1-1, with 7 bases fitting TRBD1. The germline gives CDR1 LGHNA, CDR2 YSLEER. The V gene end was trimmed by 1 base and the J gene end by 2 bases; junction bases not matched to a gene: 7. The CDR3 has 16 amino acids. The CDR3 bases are TGCGCCAGCAGCCAAGGGACGGGACAGCTAAACACTGAAGCTTTCTTT. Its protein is CASSQGTGQLNTEAFF.

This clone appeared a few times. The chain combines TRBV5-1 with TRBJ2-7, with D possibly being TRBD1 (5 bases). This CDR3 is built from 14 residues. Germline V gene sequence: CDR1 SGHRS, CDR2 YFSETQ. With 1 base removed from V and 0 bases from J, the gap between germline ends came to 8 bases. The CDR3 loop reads CASSLRGNSYEQYF. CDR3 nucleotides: TGCGCCAGCAGCTTGAGGGGTAACTCCTACGAGCAGTACTTC.

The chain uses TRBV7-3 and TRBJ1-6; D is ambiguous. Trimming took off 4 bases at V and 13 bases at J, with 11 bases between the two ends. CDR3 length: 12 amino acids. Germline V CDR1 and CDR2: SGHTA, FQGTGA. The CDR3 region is CASSSPGSPLHF. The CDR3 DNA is TGTGCCAGCAGCTCGCCCGGATCCCCCCTCCACTTT.

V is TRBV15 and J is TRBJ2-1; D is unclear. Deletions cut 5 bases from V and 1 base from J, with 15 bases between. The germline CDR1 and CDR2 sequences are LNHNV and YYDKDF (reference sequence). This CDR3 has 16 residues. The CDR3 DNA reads TGTGCCACCAGCCCTGGTATTCGCCAATCCTACAATGAGCAGTTCTTC. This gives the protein CATSPGIRQSYNEQFF.

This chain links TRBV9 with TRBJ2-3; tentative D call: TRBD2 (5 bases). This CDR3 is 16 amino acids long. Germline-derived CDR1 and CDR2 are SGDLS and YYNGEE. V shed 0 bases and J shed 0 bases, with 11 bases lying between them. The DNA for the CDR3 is TGTGCCAGCAGCGTAGTTGGGGAGTCTAGCACAGATACGCAGTATTTT. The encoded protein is CASSVVGESSTDTQYF.

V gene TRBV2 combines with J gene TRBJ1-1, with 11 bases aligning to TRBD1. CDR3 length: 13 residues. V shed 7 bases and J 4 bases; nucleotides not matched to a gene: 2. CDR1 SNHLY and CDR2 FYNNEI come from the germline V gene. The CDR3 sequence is CASNGQGATEAFF. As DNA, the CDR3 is TGTGCCAGCAACGGACAGGGGGCCACTGAAGCTTTCTTT.

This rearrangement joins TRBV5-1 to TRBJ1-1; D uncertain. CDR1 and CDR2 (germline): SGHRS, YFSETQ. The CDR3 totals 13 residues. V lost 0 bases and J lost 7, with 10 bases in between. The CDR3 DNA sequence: TGCGCCAGCAGCTTGGGGGGATTAATTGAAGCTTTCTTT. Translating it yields CASSLGGLIEAFF.

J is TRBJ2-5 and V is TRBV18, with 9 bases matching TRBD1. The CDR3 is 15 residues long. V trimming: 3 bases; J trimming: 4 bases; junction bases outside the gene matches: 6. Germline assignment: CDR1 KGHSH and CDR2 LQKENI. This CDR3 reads CASSPRQGGGETQYF. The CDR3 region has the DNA TGTGCCAGCTCACCGAGACAGGGGGGCGGAGAGACCCAGTACTTC.

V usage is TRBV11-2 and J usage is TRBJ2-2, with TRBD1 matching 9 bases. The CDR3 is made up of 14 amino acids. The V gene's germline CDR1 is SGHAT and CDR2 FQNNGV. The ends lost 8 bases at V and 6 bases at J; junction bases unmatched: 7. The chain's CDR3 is CASRRDRVPGELFF. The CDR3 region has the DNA TGTGCCAGCCGACGGGACAGGGTCCCCGGGGAGCTGTTTTTT.

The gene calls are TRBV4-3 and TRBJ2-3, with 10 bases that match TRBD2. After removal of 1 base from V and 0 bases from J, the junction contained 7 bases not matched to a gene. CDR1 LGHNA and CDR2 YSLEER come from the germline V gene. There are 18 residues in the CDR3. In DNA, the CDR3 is TGCGCCAGCAGCCAAGTCCCCCGACTAGCGGGCAGCACAGATACGCAGTATTTT. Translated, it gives CASSQVPRLAGSTDTQYF.

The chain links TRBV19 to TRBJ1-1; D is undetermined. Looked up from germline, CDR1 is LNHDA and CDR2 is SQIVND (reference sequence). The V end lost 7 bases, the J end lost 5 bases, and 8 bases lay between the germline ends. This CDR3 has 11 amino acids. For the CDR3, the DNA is TGTGCCAGTAAGTCCAGGACTGAAGCTTTCTTT. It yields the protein CASKSRTEAFF.

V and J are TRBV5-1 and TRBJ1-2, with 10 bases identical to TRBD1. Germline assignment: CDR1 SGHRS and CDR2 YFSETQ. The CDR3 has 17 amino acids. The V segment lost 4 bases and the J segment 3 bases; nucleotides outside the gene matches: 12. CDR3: CASSRGTGESLDYGYTF. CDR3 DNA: TGCGCCAGCAGCCGAGGGACAGGGGAAAGTCTTGACTATGGCTACACCTTC.

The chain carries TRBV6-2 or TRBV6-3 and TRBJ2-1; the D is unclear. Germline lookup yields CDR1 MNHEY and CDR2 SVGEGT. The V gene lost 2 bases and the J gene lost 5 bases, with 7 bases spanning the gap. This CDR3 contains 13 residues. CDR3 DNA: TGTGCCAGCAGTTACAGGGATGACAATGAGCAGTTCTTC. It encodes CASSYRDDNEQFF.

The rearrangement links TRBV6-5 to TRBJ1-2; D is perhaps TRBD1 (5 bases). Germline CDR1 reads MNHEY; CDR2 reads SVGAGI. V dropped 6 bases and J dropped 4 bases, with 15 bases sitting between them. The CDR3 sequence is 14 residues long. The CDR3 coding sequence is TGTGCCAGCAGGCCCGGGGGAGGCGGCTATGGCTACACCTTC. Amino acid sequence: CASRPGGGGYGYTF.